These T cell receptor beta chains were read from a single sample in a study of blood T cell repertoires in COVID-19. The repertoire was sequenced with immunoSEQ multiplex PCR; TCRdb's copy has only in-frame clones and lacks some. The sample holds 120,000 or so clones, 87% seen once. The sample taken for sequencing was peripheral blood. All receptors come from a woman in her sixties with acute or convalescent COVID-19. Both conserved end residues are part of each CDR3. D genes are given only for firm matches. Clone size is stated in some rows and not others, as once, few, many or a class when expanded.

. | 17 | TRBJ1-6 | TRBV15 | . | TGTGCCACCAGCAGAGTAGTTGGGGCACAGGGAGTTTCACCCCTCCACTTT | CATSRVVGAQGVSPLHF
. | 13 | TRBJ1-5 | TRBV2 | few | TGTGCCACCTCTCGGGAGAGCAATCAGCCCCAGCATTTT | CATSRESNQPQHF
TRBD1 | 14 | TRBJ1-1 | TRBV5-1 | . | TGCGCCAGCAGCTCGGACAGGGGGAACACTGAAGCTTTCTTT | CASSSDRGNTEAFF
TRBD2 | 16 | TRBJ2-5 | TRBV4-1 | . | TGCGCCAGCAGCCAAGATGGTTGGCTAGCGGGAGGGTCCCAGTACTTC | CASSQDGWLAGGSQYF
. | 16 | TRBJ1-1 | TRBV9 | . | TGTGCCAGCAGCCCTCGACAGGTCTACCGAATTTCTGAAGCTTTCTTT | CASSPRQVYRISEAFF
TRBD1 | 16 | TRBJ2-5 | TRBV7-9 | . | TGTGCCAGCAGCGCAATGGGGACAGGGGAATTAGAGACCCAGTACTTC | CASSAMGTGELETQYF
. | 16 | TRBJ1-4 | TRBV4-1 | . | TGCGCCAGCAGCCAAGCCCGGGGGGGAAGGAATGAAAAACTGTTTTTT | CASSQARGGRNEKLFF
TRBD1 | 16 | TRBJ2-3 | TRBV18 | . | TGTGCCAGCTCGAACGGACAGGGGGCCGACACAGATACGCAGTATTTT | CASSNGQGADTDTQYF
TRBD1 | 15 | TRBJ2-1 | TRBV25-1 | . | TGTGCCAGCAAAGCCGGGACAGGGACCTACAATGAGCAGTTCTTC | CASKAGTGTYNEQFF
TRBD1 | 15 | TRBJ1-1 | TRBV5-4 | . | TGTGCCAGCAGCGGACAGGGGTTCAAGAACACTGAAGCTTTCTTT | CASSGQGFKNTEAFF
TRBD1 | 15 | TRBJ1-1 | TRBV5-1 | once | TGCGCCAGCAGCTTACAGGGGTGGGGGAACACTGAAGCTTTCTTT | CASSLQGWGNTEAFF
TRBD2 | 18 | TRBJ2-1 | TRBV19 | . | TGTGCCAGTAGTATAGCCTCACCCCCACTAGCGGGTTACAATGAGCAGTTCTTC | CASSIASPPLAGYNEQFF
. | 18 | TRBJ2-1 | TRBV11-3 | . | TGTGCCAGCAGCTTGGGCAGGTGGGGACGGGAGAACTACAATGAGCAGTTCTTC | CASSLGRWGRENYNEQFF
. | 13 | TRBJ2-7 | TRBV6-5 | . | TGTACCAGCGCCAGGACTATCCTCTACGAGCAGTACTTC | CTSARTILYEQYF
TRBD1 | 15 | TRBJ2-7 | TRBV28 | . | TGTGCCAGCAGTTTACAGGACAGGGTAGACAACGAGCAGTACTTC | CASSLQDRVDNEQYF
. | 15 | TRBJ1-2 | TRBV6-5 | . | TGTGCCAGCAGACCCCTACAACTAACCACCTATGGCTACACCTTC | CASRPLQLTTYGYTF
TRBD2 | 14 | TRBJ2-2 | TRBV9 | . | TGTGCCAGCAGCCGGGAGGGCAACACCGGGGAGCTGTTTTTT | CASSREGNTGELFF
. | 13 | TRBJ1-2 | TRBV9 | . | TGTGCCAGCAGCCTCGCGACAGACTATGGCTACACCTTC | CASSLATDYGYTF
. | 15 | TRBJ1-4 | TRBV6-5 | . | TGTGCCAGCAGGGCCTTAGGGAGAAAGAATGAAAAACTGTTTTTT | CASRALGRKNEKLFF
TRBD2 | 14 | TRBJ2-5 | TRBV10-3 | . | TGTGCCATCAGGGCTAGCGGGATGTGGGAGACCCAGTACTTC | CAIRASGMWETQYF
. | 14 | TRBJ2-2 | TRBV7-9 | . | TGTGCCAGCAGCTTAGCGGGAGGTGCCGGGGAGCTGTTTTTT | CASSLAGGAGELFF
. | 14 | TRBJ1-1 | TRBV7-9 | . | TGTGCCAGCAGTTTGGACAGCATGAACACTGAAGCTTTCTTT | CASSLDSMNTEAFF
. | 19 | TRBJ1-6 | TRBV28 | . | TGTGCCAGCAGTTTCCGACGGGGGGGAGGGGAACTAAGTAATTCACCCCTCCACTTT | CASSFRRGGGELSNSPLHF
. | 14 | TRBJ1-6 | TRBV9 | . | TGTGCCAGCAGCCCGAGGGCAGGGGAATCACCCCTCCACTTT | CASSPRAGESPLHF
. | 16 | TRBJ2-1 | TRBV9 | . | TGTGCCAGCAGCGTAGCTCTGGCCCTAGGGGAAAATGAGCAGTTCTTC | CASSVALALGENEQFF
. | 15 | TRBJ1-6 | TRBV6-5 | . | TGTGCCAGCAGGGTATCGGGGACATATAATTCACCCCTCCACTTT | CASRVSGTYNSPLHF
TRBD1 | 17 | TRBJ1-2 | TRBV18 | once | TGTGCCAGCTCATCTCGGGACAGTTCGATTACATCAGGTGGCTACACCTTC | CASSSRDSSITSGGYTF
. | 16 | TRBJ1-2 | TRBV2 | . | TGTGCCAGCACCCTCGGGGGTCCCGCAGCTAACTATGGCTACACCTTC | CASTLGGPAANYGYTF
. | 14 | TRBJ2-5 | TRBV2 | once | TGTGCCAGCAATGGGGGCCCGTACCAAGAGACCCAGTACTTC | CASNGGPYQETQYF
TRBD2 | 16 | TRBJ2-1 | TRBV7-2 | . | TGTGCCAGCAGCTTAGTCGGGGCGGGAGGGGGTAATGAGCAGTTCTTC | CASSLVGAGGGNEQFF
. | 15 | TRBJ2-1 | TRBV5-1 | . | TGCGCCAGCAGCTTGGAGCTGTTCTCCTACAATGAGCAGTTCTTC | CASSLELFSYNEQFF
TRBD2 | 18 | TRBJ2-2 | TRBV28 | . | TGTGCCAGCAGTTTTGGGTTGATAGCGGGAGGTCGGACCGGGGAGCTGTTTTTT | CASSFGLIAGGRTGELFF
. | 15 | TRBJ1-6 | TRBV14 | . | TGTGCCAGCAGCCAAGATCGCGTCGGCGGATCACCCCTCCACTTT | CASSQDRVGGSPLHF
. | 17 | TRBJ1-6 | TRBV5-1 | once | TGCGCCAGCAGCTCCTTGGGTGGAGAGACCTATAATTCACCCCTCCACTTT | CASSSLGGETYNSPLHF
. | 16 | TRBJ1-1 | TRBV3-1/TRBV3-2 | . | TGTGCCAGCAGCGCAGGCGGGGGCGTGATGAACACTGAAGCTTTCTTT | CASSAGGGVMNTEAFF
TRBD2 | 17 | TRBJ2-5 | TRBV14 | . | TGTGCCAGCAGCCAAGATCGCGGACTAGCCCCCAGGGAGACCCAGTACTTC | CASSQDRGLAPRETQYF
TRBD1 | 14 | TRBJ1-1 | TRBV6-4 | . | TGTGCCAGCAGCCCTTACAGGGGGAACACTGAAGCTTTCTTT | CASSPYRGNTEAFF
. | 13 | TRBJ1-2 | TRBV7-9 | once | TGTGCCAGCAGCCCCCCACAGCTCTATGGCTACACCTTC | CASSPPQLYGYTF
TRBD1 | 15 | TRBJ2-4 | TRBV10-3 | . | TGTGCCATCAGTGAGACAGGGGTGGCCAAAAACATTCAGTACTTC | CAISETGVAKNIQYF
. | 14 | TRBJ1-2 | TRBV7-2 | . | TGTGCCAGCAGCTTACAGGGAATACACTATGGCTACACCTTC | CASSLQGIHYGYTF
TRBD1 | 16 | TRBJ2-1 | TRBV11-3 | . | TGTGCCAGCAGCTCCGGACAGGGGGTGACCTACAATGAGCAGTTCTTC | CASSSGQGVTYNEQFF
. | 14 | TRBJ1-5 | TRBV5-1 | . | TGCGCCAGCAGACCTGGTTCAGGGAATCAGCCCCAGCATTTT | CASRPGSGNQPQHF
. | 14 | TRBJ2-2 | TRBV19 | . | TGTGCCAGTAGTATCCGGACAGACGCCGGGGAGCTGTTTTTT | CASSIRTDAGELFF
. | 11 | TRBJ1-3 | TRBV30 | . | TGTGCCTGGAGTGGGCGAAACACCATATATTTT | CAWSGRNTIYF
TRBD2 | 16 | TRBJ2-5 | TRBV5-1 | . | TGCGCCAGCACGGGATCTAGCGGGAGAAGCCAAGAGACCCAGTACTTC | CASTGSSGRSQETQYF
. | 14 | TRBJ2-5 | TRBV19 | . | TGTGCCAGTAGTGGGCGAACGGGAGTGGAGACCCAGTACTTC | CASSGRTGVETQYF
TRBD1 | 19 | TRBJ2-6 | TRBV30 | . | TGTGCCTGGAGTGTGGGAGGACAGGGCCTCTTCTCTGGGGCCAACGTCCTGACTTTC | CAWSVGGQGLFSGANVLTF
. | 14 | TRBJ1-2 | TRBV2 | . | TGTGCCAGCAGTGAAGGCAGGGATTACTATGGCTACACCTTC | CASSEGRDYYGYTF